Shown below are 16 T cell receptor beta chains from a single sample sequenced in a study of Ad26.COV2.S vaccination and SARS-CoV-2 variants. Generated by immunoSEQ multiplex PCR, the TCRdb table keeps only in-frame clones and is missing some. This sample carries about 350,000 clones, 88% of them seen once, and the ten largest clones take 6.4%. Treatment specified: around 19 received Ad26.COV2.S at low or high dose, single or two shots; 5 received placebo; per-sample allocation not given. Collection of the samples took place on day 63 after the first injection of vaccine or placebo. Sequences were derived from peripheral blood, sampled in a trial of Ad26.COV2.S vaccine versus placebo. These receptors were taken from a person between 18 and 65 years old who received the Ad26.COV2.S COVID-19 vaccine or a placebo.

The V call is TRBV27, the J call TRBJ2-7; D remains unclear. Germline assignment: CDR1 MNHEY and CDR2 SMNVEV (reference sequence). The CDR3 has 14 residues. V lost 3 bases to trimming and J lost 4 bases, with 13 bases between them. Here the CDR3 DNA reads TGTGCCAGCAGTTTTGCGCTGTTCGGATACGAGCAGTACTTC. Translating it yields CASSFALFGYEQYF.

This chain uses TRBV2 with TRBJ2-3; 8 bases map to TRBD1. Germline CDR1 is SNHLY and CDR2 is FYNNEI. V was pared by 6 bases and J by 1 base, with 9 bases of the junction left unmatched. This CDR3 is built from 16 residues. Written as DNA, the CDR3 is TGTGCCAGCAGCTCAGCCAGGGGGCGCGGCACAGATACGCAGTATTTT. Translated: CASSSARGRGTDTQYF.

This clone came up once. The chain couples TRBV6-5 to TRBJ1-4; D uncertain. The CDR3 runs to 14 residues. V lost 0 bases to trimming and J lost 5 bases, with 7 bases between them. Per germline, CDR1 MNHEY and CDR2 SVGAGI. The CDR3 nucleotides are TGTGCCAGCAGTTACTCGAGGCGAAATGAAAAACTGTTTTTT. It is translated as CASSYSRRNEKLFF.

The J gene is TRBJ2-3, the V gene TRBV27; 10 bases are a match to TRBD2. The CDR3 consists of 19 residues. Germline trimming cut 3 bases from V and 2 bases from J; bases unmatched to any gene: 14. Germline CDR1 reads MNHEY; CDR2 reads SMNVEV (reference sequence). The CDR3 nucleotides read TGTGCCAGCAGTTTCCAATCAGCGGGGGGGCCTGCGACCACAGATACGCAGTATTTT. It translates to CASSFQSAGGPATTDTQYF.

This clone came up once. CDR3 loop: CATCGGARSGETQYF. In DNA form, the CDR3 reads TGCGCCACGTGCGGGGGGGCTAGGTCGGGAGAGACCCAGTACTTC. The chain employs TRBV5-1 and TRBJ2-5; TRBD2 agrees at 9 bases. V was clipped by 9 bases and J by 4 bases; unmatched bases: 13. The CDR3 totals 15 residues. CDR1 and CDR2 from the germline V gene are SGHRS and YFSETQ. Using reference TRBV5-1 and TRBJ2-5 for the parts outside the CDR3, the full variable domain is KAGVTQTPRYLIKTRGQQVTLSCSPISGHRSVSWYQQTPGQGLQFLFEYFSETQRNKGNFPGRFSGRQFSNSRSEMNVSTLELGDSALYLCATCGGARSGETQYFGPGTRLLVL.

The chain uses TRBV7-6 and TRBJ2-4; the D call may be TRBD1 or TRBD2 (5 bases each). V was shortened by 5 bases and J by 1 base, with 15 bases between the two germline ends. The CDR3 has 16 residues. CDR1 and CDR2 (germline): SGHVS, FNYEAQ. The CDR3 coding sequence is TGTGCCAGCAGCCCGCTCGGGGCCGGGGCCAAAAACATTCAGTACTTC. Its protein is CASSPLGAGAKNIQYF.

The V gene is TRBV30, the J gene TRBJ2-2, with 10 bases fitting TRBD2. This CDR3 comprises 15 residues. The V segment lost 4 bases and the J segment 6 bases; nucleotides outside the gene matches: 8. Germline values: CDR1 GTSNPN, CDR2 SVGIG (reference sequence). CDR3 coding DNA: TGTGCCTGGACAGGACTAGCGGTAGGAGCCGGGGAGCTGTTTTTT. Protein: CAWTGLAVGAGELFF.

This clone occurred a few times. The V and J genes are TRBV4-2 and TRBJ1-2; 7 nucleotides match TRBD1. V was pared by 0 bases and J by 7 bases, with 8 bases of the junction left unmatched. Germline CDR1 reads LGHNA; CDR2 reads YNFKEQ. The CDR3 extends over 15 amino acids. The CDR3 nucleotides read TGTGCCAGCAGCCAAGATCACCCGACAGGGCTTGGCTACACCTTC. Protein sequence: CASSQDHPTGLGYTF.

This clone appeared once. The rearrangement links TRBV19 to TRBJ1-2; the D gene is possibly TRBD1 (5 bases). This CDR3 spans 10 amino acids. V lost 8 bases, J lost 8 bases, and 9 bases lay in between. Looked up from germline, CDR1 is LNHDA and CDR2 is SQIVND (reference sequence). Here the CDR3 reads CASGAGGYTF. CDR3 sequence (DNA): TGTGCCAGTGGGGCGGGGGGCTACACCTTC.

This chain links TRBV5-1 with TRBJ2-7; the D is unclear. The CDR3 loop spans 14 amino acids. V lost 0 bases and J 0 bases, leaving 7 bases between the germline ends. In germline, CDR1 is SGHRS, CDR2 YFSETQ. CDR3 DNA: TGCGCCAGCAGCTTGGCCTGGTCCTCCTACGAGCAGTACTTC. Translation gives CASSLAWSSYEQYF.

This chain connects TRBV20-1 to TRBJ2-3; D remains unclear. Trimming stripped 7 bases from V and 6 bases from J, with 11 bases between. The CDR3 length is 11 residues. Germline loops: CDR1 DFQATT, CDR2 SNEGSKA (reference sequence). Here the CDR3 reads CSVAARDTQYF. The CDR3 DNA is TGCAGTGTCGCAGCGAGGGATACGCAGTATTTT.

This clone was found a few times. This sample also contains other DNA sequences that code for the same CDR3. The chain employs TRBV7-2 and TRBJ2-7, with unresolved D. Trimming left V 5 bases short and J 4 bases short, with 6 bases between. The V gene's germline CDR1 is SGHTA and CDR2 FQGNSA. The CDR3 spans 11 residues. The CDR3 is CASSPQYEQYF. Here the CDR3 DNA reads TGTGCCAGCAGCCCCCAGTACGAGCAGTACTTC.

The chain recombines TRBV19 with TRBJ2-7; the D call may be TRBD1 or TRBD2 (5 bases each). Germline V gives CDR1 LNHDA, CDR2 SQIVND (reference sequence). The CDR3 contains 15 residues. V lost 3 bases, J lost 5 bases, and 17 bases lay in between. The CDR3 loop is CASSILGGSSHEQYF. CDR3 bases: TGTGCCAGTAGTATCCTTGGGGGATCTAGTCACGAGCAGTACTTC.

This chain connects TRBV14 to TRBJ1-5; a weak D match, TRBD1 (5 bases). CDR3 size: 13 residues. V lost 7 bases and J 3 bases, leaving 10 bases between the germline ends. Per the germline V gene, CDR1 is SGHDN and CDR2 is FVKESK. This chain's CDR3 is CASTAGPNQPQHF. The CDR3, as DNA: TGTGCCAGCACCGCGGGGCCCAATCAGCCCCAGCATTTT.

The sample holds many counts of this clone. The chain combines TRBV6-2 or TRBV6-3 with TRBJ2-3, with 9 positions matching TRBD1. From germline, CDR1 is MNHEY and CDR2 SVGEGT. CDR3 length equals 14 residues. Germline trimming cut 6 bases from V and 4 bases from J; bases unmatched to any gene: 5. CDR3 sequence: CASSTGGDADTQYF. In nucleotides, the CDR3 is TGTGCCAGCAGCACAGGGGGCGACGCAGATACGCAGTATTTT.

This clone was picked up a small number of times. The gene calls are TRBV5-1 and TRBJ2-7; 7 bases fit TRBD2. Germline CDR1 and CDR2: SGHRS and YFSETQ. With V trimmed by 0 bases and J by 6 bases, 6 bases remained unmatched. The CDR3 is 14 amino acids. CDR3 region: CASSLGGGRREQYF. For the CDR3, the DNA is TGCGCCAGCAGCTTGGGAGGCGGGAGACGCGAGCAGTACTTC.